Shown below are 9 T cell receptor beta chains from a single sample sequenced in a study of post-analysis software for immune sequencing data. Study-wide points: TRBV segments more frequent in patients than in controls numbered roughly five and included TRBV5-6, TRBV5-1 and TRBV20-1.

The antigens for these receptors are not known. Every TCR beta cDNA library bore unique molecular identifiers. From the PCR reads, TCRdb called clonotypes with MiXCR, one entry per CDR3 protein. The table lists roughly 430,000 distinct CDR3 sequences, roughly 38% of them singletons. Sequenced sample: blood. These receptors originate from a girl aged 2 to 10 with multiple sclerosis.

The sample holds one count of this clonotype. This chain joins TRBV10-3 and TRBJ1-4; the D is unclear. The CDR3 totals 14 residues. Germline V gene lookup returns CDR1 ENHRY and CDR2 SYGVKD. Trimming pared 4 bases from V and 3 bases from J, leaving 9 bases between. The CDR3 protein is CAISAFGPNEKLFF. The CDR3 DNA sequence: TGTGCCATCAGTGCCTTCGGACCTAATGAAAAACTGTTTTTT.

The rearrangement uses TRBV9 and TRBJ2-5, with D possibly TRBD2 on 6 matching bases. This CDR3 has 16 residues. V dropped 1 base and J dropped 2 bases, with 15 bases sitting between them. Looked up from germline, CDR1 is SGDLS and CDR2 is YYNGEE. CDR3: CASSVLGTSRQETQYF. For the CDR3, the DNA is TGTGCCAGCAGCGTACTTGGAACTAGCAGACAAGAGACCCAGTACTTC.

The rearrangement links TRBV12-3 or TRBV12-4 to TRBJ2-3; D not certain. The CDR3 spans 14 residues. V shed 1 base and J shed 4 bases, with 9 bases lying between them. The chain's CDR3 is CASSLGVGSDTQYF. Here the CDR3 DNA reads TGTGCCAGCAGTTTAGGGGTGGGATCAGATACGCAGTATTTT.

With respect to this clonotype: One end of the junction varies from germline; a read error may be responsible. This rearrangement joins TRBV2 to TRBJ1-2; 9 bases are shared with TRBD1. CDR1 SNHLY and CDR2 FYNNEI come from the germline V gene. CDR3 size: 16 residues. The CDR3, as DNA: TGTGCCCGCAGTGAACAGCTCGGGACAGGGAATGGGGGCTACACCTTC. Translation gives CARSEQLGTGNGGYTF.

V usage is TRBV4-3 and J usage is TRBJ2-1; 7 nucleotides agree with TRBD2. With V trimmed by 3 bases and J by 0 bases, 11 bases remained unmatched. The CDR3 runs to 18 residues. Germline loops: CDR1 LGHNA, CDR2 YSLEER. In DNA form, the CDR3 reads TGCGCCAGCAGCCAGTCTATCGTAGCGGGTAGCTCCTACAATGAGCAGTTCTTC. Its translation is CASSQSIVAGSSYNEQFF.

V gene TRBV9 combines with J gene TRBJ1-2, with TRBD1 identical over 7 bases. The CDR3 loop spans 14 amino acids. Germline V gene data show CDR1 as SGDLS and CDR2 as YYNGEE. V gave up 2 bases and J gave up 4 bases; unmatched junction bases: 5. CDR3 coding DNA: TGTGCCAGCAGCGTGACCGGGACAGCCTATGGCTACACCTTC. It specifies CASSVTGTAYGYTF.

This chain joins TRBV20-1 and TRBJ2-4, with a possible D match to TRBD1 (6 bases). The DNA matches TRBJ2-7 better at its end, which makes the J call doubtful. This CDR3 region has 12 residues. Per the germline V gene, CDR1 is DFQATT and CDR2 is SNEGSKA (reference sequence). The CDR3 DNA is TGCAGCGTTGACTCAAACAGGGACGAGCAGTACTTC. Protein: CSVDSNRDEQYF.

This clonotype occurred a few times. This rearrangement joins TRBV11-2 to TRBJ2-1, with TRBD2 matching 7 bases. The CDR3 covers 14 residues. The germline CDR1 and CDR2 sequences are SGHAT and FQNNGV. Trimming cost V 3 bases and J 8 bases; bases outside gene matches: 7. The CDR3 sequence is CASSFRGGPDEQFF. The CDR3, as DNA: TGTGCCAGCAGCTTTCGCGGGGGACCCGATGAGCAGTTCTTC.

The V gene is TRBV29-1, the J gene TRBJ2-1, with no clear D. Germline values: CDR1 SQVTM, CDR2 ANQGSEA. Trimming stripped 4 bases from V and 12 bases from J, with 16 bases between. The CDR3 runs to 12 residues. The CDR3 loop is CSVAVPLDGQFF. The CDR3 coding sequence is TGCAGCGTTGCGGTCCCGTTGGATGGGCAGTTCTTC.